The entry below describes one T cell receptor beta chain. The antigen remains undetermined. Germline lookup yields CDR1 SNHLY and CDR2 FYNNEI. The CDR3 totals 14 residues. Trimming removed 1 base from V and 2 bases from J; junction bases left unmatched: 1. TCRdb re-called the reads with MiXCR, one entry per CDR3 protein. The sample lists nearly 700,000 distinct CDR3 sequences; roughly 30% were seen once. The record originates from a study of T cell repertoires in cytomegalovirus infection. Whole-study context: CMV infection plus the matching HLA type was flagged by public TCR beta signatures. Study conclusions and caveats: CMV-specific HLA-C-restricted TCR beta clonotypes dominated the ex vivo response.

J is TRBJ2-5 and V is TRBV2; 7 bases map to TRBD2. This clonotype was sampled from a human donor in good health (CMV status not recorded). Some clones in this sample may be carry-over from other donors' samples. The specimen was cultured PBMCs, collected from culture after CMV antigen stimulation. The CDR3 DNA follows: TGTGCCAGCAGTGAAGATAGCGGGCAAGAGACCCAGTACTTC. It translates to CASSEDSGQETQYF. The full variable domain, rest sourced from reference TRBV2 and TRBJ2-5, is EPEVTQTPSHQVTQMGQEVILRCVPISNHLYFYWYRQILGQKVEFLVSFYNNEISEKSEIFDDQFSVERPDGSNFTLKIRSTKLEDSAMYFCASSEDSGQETQYFGPGTRLLVL.